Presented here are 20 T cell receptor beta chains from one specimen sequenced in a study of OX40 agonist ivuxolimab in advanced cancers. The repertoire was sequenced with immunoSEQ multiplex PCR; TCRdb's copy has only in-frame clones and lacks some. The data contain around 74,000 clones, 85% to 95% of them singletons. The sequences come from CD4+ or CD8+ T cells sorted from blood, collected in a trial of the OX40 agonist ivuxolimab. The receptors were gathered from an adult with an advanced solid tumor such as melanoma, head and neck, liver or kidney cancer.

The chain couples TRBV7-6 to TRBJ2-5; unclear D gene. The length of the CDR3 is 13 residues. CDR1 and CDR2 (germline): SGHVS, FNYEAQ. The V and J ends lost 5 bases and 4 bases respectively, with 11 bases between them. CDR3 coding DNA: TGTGCCAGCAGCCTAACCTCAGGAGAGACCCAGTACTTC. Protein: CASSLTSGETQYF.

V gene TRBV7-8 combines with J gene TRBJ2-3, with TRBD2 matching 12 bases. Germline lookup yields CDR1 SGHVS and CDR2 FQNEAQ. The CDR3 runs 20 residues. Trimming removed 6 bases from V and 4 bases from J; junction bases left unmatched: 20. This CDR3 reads CASSYRGLASGGAVADTQYF. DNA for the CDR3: TGTGCCAGCAGTTATCGAGGACTGGCTAGCGGGGGGGCGGTGGCAGATACGCAGTATTTT.

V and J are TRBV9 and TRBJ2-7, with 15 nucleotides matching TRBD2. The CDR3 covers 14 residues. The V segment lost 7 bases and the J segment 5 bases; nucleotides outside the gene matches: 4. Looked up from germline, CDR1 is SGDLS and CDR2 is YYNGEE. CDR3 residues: CASGTSGGNDEQYF. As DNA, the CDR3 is TGTGCCAGCGGGACTAGCGGGGGGAACGACGAGCAGTACTTC.

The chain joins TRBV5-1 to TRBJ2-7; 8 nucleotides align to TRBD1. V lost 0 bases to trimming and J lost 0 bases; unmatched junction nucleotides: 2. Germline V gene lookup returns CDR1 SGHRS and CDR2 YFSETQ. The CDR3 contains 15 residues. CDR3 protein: CASSLGQGASYEQYF. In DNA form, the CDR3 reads TGCGCCAGCAGCTTGGGCCAGGGGGCCTCCTACGAGCAGTACTTC.

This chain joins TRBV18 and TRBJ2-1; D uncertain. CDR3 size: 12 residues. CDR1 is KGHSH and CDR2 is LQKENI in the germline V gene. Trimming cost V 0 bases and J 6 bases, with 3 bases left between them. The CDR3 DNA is TGTGCCAGCTCACCACCGGGCAATGAGCAGTTCTTC. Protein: CASSPPGNEQFF.

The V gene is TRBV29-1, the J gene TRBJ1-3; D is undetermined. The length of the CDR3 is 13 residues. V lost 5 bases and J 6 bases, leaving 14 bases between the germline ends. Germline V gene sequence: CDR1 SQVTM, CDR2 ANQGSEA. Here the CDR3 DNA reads TGCAGCGTTTCAGGTCTATCTCTAAACACCATATATTTT. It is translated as CSVSGLSLNTIYF.

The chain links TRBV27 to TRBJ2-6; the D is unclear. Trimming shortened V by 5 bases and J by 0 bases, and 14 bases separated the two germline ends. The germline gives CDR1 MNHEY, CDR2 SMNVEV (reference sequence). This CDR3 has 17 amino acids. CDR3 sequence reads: CASSILLPDSGANVLTF. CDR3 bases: TGTGCCAGCAGTATCCTGCTCCCAGACTCTGGGGCCAACGTCCTGACTTTC.

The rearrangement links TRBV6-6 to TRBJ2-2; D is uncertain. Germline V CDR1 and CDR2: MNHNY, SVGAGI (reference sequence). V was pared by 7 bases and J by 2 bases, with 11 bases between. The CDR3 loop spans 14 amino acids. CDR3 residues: CASTSGLNTGELFF. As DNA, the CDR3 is TGTGCCAGCACGTCTGGGCTCAACACCGGGGAGCTGTTTTTT.

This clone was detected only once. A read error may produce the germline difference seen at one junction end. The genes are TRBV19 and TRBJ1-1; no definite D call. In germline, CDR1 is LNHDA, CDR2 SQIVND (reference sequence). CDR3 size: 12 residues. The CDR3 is CASRIGHTEAFF. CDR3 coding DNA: TGTGCCAGTAGGATAGGACACACTGAAGCTTTCTTT.

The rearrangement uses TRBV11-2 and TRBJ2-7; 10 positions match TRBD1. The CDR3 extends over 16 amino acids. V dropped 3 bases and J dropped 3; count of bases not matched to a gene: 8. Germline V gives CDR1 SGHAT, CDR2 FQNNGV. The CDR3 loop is CASSFTPRDRGYEQYF. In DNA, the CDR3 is TGTGCCAGCAGCTTCACCCCCCGGGACAGGGGCTACGAGCAGTACTTC. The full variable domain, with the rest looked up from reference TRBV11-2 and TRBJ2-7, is EAGVAQSPRYKIIEKRQSVAFWCNPISGHATLYWYQQILGQGPKLLIQFQNNGVVDDSQLPKDRFSAERLKGVDSTLKIQPAKLEDSAVYLCASSFTPRDRGYEQYFGPGTRLTVT.

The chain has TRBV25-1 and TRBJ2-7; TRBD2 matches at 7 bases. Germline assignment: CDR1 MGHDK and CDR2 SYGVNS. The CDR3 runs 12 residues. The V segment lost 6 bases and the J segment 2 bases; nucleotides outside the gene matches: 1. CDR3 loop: CASRAGAYEQYF. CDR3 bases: TGTGCCAGCAGGGCGGGGGCCTACGAGCAGTACTTC.

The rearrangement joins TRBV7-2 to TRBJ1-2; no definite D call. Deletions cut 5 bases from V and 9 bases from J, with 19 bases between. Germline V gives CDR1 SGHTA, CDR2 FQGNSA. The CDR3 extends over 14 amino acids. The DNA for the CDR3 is TGTGCCAGCAGCCCGACTGACGGTTCTATGCGCTACACCTTC. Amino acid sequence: CASSPTDGSMRYTF.

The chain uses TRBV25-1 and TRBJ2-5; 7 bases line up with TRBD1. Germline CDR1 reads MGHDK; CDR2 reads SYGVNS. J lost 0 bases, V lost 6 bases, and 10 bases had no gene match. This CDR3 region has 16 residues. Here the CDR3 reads CASSPTGWGHQETQYF. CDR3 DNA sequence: TGTGCCAGCAGCCCGACAGGGTGGGGACACCAAGAGACCCAGTACTTC.

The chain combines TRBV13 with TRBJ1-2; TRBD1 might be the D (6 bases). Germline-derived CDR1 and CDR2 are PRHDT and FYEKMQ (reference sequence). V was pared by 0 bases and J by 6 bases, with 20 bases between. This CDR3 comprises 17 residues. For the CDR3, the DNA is TGTGCCAGCAGCTTAGGGGCAGGGGCCTATTGGAGCGATGGCTACACCTTC. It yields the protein CASSLGAGAYWSDGYTF.

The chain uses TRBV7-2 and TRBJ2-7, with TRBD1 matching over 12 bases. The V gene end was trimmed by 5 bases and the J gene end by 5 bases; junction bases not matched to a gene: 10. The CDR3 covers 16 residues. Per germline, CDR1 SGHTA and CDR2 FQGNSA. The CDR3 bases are TGTGCCAGCAGCCGTCGGGACAGGGGGCCGAGTCACGAGCAGTACTTC. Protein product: CASSRRDRGPSHEQYF.

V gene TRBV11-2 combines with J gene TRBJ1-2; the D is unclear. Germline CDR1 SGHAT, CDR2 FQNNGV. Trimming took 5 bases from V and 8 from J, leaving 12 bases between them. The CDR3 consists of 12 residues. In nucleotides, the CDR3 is TGTGCCAGCAGCCGCGGCGCGGGCGGCTACACCTTC. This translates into CASSRGAGGYTF.

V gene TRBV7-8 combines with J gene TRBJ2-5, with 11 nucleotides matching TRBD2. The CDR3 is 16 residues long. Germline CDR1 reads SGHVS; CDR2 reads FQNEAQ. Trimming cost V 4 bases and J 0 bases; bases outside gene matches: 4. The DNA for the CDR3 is TGTGCCAGCAGCTATTCGACTAGCGGGGACCAAGAGACCCAGTACTTC. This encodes CASSYSTSGDQETQYF.

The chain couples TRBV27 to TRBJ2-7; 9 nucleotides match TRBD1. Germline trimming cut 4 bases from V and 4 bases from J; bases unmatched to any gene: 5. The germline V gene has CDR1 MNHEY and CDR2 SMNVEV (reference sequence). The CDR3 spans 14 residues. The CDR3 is CASSSTGGGYEQYF. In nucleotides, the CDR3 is TGTGCCAGCAGTTCTACAGGGGGCGGGTACGAGCAGTACTTC.

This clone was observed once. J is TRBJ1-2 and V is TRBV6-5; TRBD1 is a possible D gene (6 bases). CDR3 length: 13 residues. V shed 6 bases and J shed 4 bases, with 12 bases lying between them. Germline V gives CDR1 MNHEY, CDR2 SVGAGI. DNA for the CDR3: TGTGCCAGCAGCCTACAGGGTACCTATGGCTACACCTTC. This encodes CASSLQGTYGYTF.

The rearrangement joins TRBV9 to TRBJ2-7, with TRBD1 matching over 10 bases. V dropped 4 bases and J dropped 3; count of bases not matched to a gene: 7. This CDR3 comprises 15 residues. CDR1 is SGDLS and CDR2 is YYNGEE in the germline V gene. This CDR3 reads CASSPGTGELYEQYF. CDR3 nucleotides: TGTGCCAGCAGCCCTGGGACAGGGGAACTCTACGAGCAGTACTTC.